The sequence of this T cell receptor beta chain was determined in a study of blood T cell repertoires in COVID-19. For the study at large: Samples of COVID-19 (acute and convalescent) were obtained from the United States, Italy and Spain. In each case, the material was cDNA or gDNA derived from T cells, B-cell-depleted T cells, or PBMCs.

This CDR3 comprises 15 residues. In germline, CDR1 is MGHRA, CDR2 YSYEKL. J lost 6 bases, V lost 4 bases, and 7 bases had no gene match. Repertoires were generated with immunoSEQ multiplex PCR, while TCRdb's copy carries only in-frame clones and drops some. The sample has under 200,000 clones; around nine tenths are singletons. Sequenced input: peripheral blood. The source is a man between 45 and 60 years old with acute or convalescent COVID-19. The chain couples TRBV4-1 to TRBJ2-2, with 8 bases matching TRBD2. The CDR3 nucleotides read TGCGCCAGCAGCCGCCCGGGACTAGACGCCGGGGAGCTGTTTTTT. It translates to CASSRPGLDAGELFF.